Following are 20 T cell receptor beta chains from one sample sequenced in a study of blood T cell repertoires in COVID-19. TCRdb's table, derived via immunoSEQ multiplex PCR, lists solely in-frame clones and lacks some. The sample lists a few hundred thousand clones; 86% were seen once. The sample comprised peripheral blood. The receptors shown here come from a woman aged 45 to 65 with acute or convalescent COVID-19.

V usage is TRBV27 and J usage is TRBJ2-5; possible D gene TRBD2, 5 bases. This CDR3 is 16 amino acids long. V was shortened by 3 bases and J by 2 bases, with 16 bases between the two germline ends. CDR1 MNHEY and CDR2 SMNVEV come from the germline V gene (reference sequence). The CDR3 sequence: CASSLRAADLQETQYF. CDR3 sequence (DNA): TGTGCCAGCAGTTTGCGGGCGGCGGACCTTCAAGAGACCCAGTACTTC.

This clone showed up many times. The V gene is TRBV29-1, the J gene TRBJ2-3, with 10 positions matching TRBD2. V lost 3 bases and J lost 3; bases outside the gene matches: 3. Germline-derived CDR1 and CDR2 are SQVTM and ANQGSEA. There are 14 residues in the CDR3. In DNA form, the CDR3 reads TGCAGCGTTGAGCCTAGCGGGAGAACAGATACGCAGTATTTT. Translating it yields CSVEPSGRTDTQYF.

The rearrangement links TRBV6-5 to TRBJ1-1, with D possibly matching TRBD1 (6 bases). Germline V gives CDR1 MNHEY, CDR2 SVGAGI. The V end was cut by 5 bases, the J end by 2 bases, with 15 bases between. This CDR3 spans 15 amino acids. CDR3 bases: TGTGCCAGCAGTACCCCTGGGGGCGTCAACACTGAAGCTTTCTTT. Its protein is CASSTPGGVNTEAFF.

The rearrangement uses TRBV5-5 and TRBJ1-4; TRBD1 matches 7 bases. The junction had 1 base not matched to a gene; V was cut back by 0 bases and J by 8 bases. The CDR3 loop spans 13 amino acids. Per the germline V gene, CDR1 is SGHKS and CDR2 is YYEKEE (reference sequence). In DNA form, the CDR3 reads TGTGCCAGCAGCTTGGAGACAGGGGAAAAACTGTTTTTT. Residues: CASSLETGEKLFF.

The V and J genes are TRBV6-1 and TRBJ2-5, with 7 bases lining up with TRBD2. Germline assignment: CDR1 MNHNS and CDR2 SASEGT. The CDR3 loop spans 13 amino acids. V shed 6 bases and J 5 bases; nucleotides not matched to a gene: 6. The CDR3 reads CASRLLARETQYF. The CDR3 DNA reads TGTGCCAGCAGGTTACTAGCGAGGGAGACCCAGTACTTC.

V gene TRBV7-2 combines with J gene TRBJ2-5; no definite D call. Between the trimmed V and J ends, which lost 3 bases and 5 bases, there was a span of 7 bases. The CDR3 totals 12 residues. The germline V gene has CDR1 SGHTA and CDR2 FQGNSA. CDR3 coding DNA: TGTGCCAGCAGCTTGCTGGGCGAGACCCAGTACTTC. This gives the protein CASSLLGETQYF. Full variable domain (outside the CDR3, taken from reference TRBV7-2 and TRBJ2-5): GAGVSQSPSNKVTEKGKDVELRCDPISGHTALYWYRQSLGQGLEFLIYFQGNSAPDKSGLPSDRFSAERTGGSVSTLTIQRTQQEDSAVYLCASSLLGETQYFGPGTRLLVL.

The J gene is TRBJ2-5, the V gene TRBV3-1 (or the pseudogene TRBV3-2), with TRBD1 matching 8 bases. This CDR3 comprises 17 residues. CDR1 LGHDT and CDR2 YNNKEL come from the germline V gene (reference sequence). Trimming removed 1 base from V and 4 bases from J; junction bases left unmatched: 11. CDR3 nucleotide sequence: TGTGCCAGCAGCCAAGGTATTGGTCAGGGGGCTGGAGAGACCCAGTACTTC. Amino acids: CASSQGIGQGAGETQYF.

The chain recombines TRBV3-1 (or the pseudogene TRBV3-2) with TRBJ2-1; D may be TRBD1 (6 bases). Trimming stripped 0 bases from V and 2 bases from J, with 8 bases between. CDR1 LGHDT and CDR2 YNNKEL come from the germline V gene (reference sequence). The CDR3 contains 15 residues. In DNA form, the CDR3 reads TGTGCCAGCAGCCAAGACTACAGGGCCTACAATGAGCAGTTCTTC. Translating gives CASSQDYRAYNEQFF.

The V and J genes are TRBV6-5 and TRBJ1-1; perhaps TRBD1 as D (5 bases). CDR3 length: 15 residues. In germline, CDR1 is MNHEY, CDR2 SVGAGI. V shed 5 bases and J shed 0 bases, with 13 bases lying between them. The CDR3 sequence: CASSLGGVLNTEAFF. In nucleotides, the CDR3 is TGTGCCAGCAGTCTCGGGGGGGTTCTGAACACTGAAGCTTTCTTT.

This clone was detected once. J is TRBJ2-2 and V is TRBV24-1, with 9 bases aligning to TRBD1. CDR3 size: 16 residues. The V gene end was trimmed by 3 bases and the J gene end by 6 bases; junction bases not matched to a gene: 7. CDR1 KGHDR and CDR2 SFDVKD come from the germline V gene. The CDR3 sequence: CATSDAGQGGSGELFF. As DNA, the CDR3 is TGTGCCACCAGTGATGCGGGACAGGGAGGGTCCGGGGAGCTGTTTTTT.

V is TRBV28 and J is TRBJ2-1; 12 bases match TRBD2. J was trimmed by 0 bases and V by 6 bases; bases with no gene match: 6. The germline V gene encodes CDR1 MDHEN and CDR2 SYDVKM. The CDR3 extends over 17 amino acids. CDR3 protein: CASRPTSGGGSYNEQFF. CDR3 DNA sequence: TGTGCCAGCAGGCCGACTAGCGGGGGAGGCTCCTACAATGAGCAGTTCTTC.

This sequence joins TRBV7-2 and TRBJ2-1, with 14 bases that match TRBD2. This CDR3 contains 15 residues. CDR1 is SGHTA and CDR2 is FQGNSA in the germline V gene. Losses at the gene ends were 5 bases for V and 5 bases for J; bases not matched to a gene: 2. This chain's CDR3 is CASSRGLAGDNEQFF. The CDR3 coding sequence is TGTGCCAGCAGCCGGGGACTAGCGGGAGACAATGAGCAGTTCTTC.

The chain links TRBV28 to TRBJ2-5; 9 nucleotides agree with TRBD1. Germline assignment: CDR1 MDHEN and CDR2 SYDVKM. V trimming: 9 bases; J trimming: 4 bases; junction bases outside the gene matches: 9. The CDR3 has 14 amino acids. The CDR3 DNA is TGTGCCAGTGCGGGACAGGGTTTAGGAGAGACCCAGTACTTC. It codes for CASAGQGLGETQYF. The variable domain in full, with the rest retrieved from reference TRBV28 and TRBJ2-5, is DVKVTQSSRYLVKRTGEKVFLECVQDMDHENMFWYRQDPGLGLRLIYFSYDVKMKEKGDIPEGYSVSREKKERFSLILESASTNQTSMYLCASAGQGLGETQYFGPGTRLLVL.

V usage is TRBV20-1 and J usage is TRBJ2-1; D possibly corresponds to TRBD2 (6 bases). This CDR3 comprises 16 residues. Trimming cost V 3 bases and J 7 bases, with 22 bases left between them. CDR1 is DFQATT, CDR2 SNEGSKA, per germline (reference sequence). The CDR3 coding sequence is TGCAGTGCTAGTTCGCGGGACGGAAGGCCGAAGAATGAGCAGTTCTTC. Its protein product is CSASSRDGRPKNEQFF.

The chain has TRBV2 and TRBJ2-3; 10 bases are a match to TRBD2. The CDR3 has 13 residues. Looked up from germline, CDR1 is SNHLY and CDR2 is FYNNEI. The V segment lost 4 bases and the J segment 5 bases; nucleotides outside the gene matches: 0. CDR3 residues: CASSGTSGDTQYF. In DNA form, the CDR3 reads TGTGCCAGCAGTGGGACTAGCGGAGATACGCAGTATTTT.

The J gene is TRBJ1-1, the V gene TRBV6-5, with D unclear. The CDR3 spans 12 residues. Trimming removed 6 bases from V and 4 bases from J, with 9 bases in between. CDR1 MNHEY and CDR2 SVGAGI come from the germline V gene. DNA of the CDR3: TGTGCCAGCAGGAGGGCTGGCACTGAAGCTTTCTTT. It yields the protein CASRRAGTEAFF.

The CDR3 loop is CASSDEGTRGYEQYF. The CDR3 nucleotides are TGTGCCAGCAGTGATGAAGGGACTAGGGGATACGAGCAGTACTTC. This chain joins TRBV2 and TRBJ2-7, with 8 nucleotides matching TRBD2. Looked up from germline, CDR1 is SNHLY and CDR2 is FYNNEI. J gave up 4 bases and V 3 bases, and 8 bases lay outside the gene matches. The CDR3 consists of 15 residues.

The chain couples TRBV18 to TRBJ1-1, with 9 bases fitting TRBD1. This CDR3 has 16 residues. J lost 0 bases, V lost 1 base, and 3 bases had no gene match. Looked up from germline, CDR1 is KGHSH and CDR2 is LQKENI. The CDR3: CASSPRGQGVNTEAFF. CDR3 DNA: TGTGCCAGCTCACCACGGGGACAGGGTGTGAACACTGAAGCTTTCTTT.

This chain connects TRBV10-3 to TRBJ2-3; the D gene is possibly TRBD2 (5 bases). Trimming cost V 10 bases and J 2 bases, with 16 bases left between them. Germline CDR1 is ENHRY and CDR2 is SYGVKD. The CDR3 consists of 14 residues. CDR3 in amino acids: CATKKGSPTDTQYF. CDR3 DNA sequence: TGTGCCACCAAAAAAGGGAGTCCCACAGATACGCAGTATTTT.

The chain is built from TRBV28 and TRBJ1-6; 7 bases agree with TRBD1. V lost 6 bases, J lost 0 bases, and 8 bases stayed unmatched. Germline V gene sequence: CDR1 MDHEN, CDR2 SYDVKM. The CDR3 has 17 amino acids. CDR3 coding DNA: TGTGCCAGCAGCAAGCCGGGACAGAGCTCCTATAATTCACCCCTCCACTTT. This translates into CASSKPGQSSYNSPLHF.